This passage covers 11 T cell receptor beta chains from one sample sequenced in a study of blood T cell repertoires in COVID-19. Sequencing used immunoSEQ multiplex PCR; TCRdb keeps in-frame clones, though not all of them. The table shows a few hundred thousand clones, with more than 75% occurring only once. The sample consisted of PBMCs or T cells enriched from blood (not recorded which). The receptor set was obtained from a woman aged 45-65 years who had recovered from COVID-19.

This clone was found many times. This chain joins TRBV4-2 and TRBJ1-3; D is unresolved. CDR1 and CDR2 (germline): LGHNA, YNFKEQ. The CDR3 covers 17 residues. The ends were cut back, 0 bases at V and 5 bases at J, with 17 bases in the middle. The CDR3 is CASSQDLRRDTRNTIYF. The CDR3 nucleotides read TGTGCCAGCAGCCAAGATTTACGTCGAGACACTCGAAACACCATATATTTT.

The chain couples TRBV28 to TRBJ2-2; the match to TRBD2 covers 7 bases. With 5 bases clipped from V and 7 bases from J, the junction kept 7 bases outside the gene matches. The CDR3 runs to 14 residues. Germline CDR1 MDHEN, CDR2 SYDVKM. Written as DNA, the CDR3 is TGTGCCAGCAGTCGTGCGGGGGACGGCGGGGAGCTGTTTTTT. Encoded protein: CASSRAGDGGELFF.

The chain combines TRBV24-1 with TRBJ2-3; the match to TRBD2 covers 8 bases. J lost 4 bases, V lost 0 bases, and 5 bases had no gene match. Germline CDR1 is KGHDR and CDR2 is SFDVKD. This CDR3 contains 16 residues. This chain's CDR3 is CATSDLRGGYADTQYF. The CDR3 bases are TGTGCCACCAGTGATTTGCGGGGGGGGTACGCAGATACGCAGTATTTT.

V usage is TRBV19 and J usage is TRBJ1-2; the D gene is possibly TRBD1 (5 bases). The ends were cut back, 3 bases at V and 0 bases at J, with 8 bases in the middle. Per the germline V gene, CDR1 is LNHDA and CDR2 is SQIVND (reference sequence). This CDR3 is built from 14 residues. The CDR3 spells CASSILTANYGYTF. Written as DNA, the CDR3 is TGTGCCAGTAGTATTCTGACAGCTAACTATGGCTACACCTTC.

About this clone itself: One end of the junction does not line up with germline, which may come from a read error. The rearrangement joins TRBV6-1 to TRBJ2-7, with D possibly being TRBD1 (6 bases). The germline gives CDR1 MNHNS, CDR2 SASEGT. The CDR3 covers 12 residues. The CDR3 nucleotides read TGTGCCAGCGGTGACAGGTTCTACGAGCAGTACTTC. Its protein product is CASGDRFYEQYF.

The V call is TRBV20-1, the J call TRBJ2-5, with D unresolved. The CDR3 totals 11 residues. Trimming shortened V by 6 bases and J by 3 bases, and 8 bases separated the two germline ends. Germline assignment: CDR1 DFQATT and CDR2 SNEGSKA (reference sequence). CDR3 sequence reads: CSAGGEETQYF. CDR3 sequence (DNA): TGCAGTGCCGGTGGAGAAGAGACCCAGTACTTC.

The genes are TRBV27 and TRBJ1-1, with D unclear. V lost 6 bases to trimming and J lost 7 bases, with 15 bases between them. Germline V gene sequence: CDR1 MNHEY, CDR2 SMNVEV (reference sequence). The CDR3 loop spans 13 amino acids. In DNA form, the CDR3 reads TGTGCCAGCAGCAGAACAGAGAGCTTTGAAGCTTTCTTT. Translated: CASSRTESFEAFF.

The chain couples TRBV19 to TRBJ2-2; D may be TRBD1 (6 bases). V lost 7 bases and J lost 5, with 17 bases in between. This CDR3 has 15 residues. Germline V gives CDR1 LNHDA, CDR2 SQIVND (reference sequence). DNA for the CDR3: TGTGCCAGTACCCGCACAGGGTGGGGGACCGGGGAGCTGTTTTTT. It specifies CASTRTGWGTGELFF.

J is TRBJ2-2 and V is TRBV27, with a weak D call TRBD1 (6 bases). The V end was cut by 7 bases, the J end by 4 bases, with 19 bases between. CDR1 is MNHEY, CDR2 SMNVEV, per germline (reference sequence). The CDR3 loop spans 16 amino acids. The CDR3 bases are TGTGCCAGCAAGGACCCCCGAACGACAGGCACCGGGGAGCTGTTTTTT. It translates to CASKDPRTTGTGELFF.

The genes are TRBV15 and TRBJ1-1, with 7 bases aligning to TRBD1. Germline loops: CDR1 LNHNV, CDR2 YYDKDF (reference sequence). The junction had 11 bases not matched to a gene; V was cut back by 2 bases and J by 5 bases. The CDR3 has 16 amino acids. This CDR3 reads CATSRLIQTGWTEAFF. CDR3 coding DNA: TGTGCCACCAGCAGACTTATCCAGACAGGGTGGACTGAAGCTTTCTTT.

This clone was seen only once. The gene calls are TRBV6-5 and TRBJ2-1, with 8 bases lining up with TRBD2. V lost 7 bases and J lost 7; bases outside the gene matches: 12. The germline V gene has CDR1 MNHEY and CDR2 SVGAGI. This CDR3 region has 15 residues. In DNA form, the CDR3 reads TGTGCCAGCATTCGGGACGGGACTAGAGGGAATGAGCAGTTCTTC. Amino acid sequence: CASIRDGTRGNEQFF.